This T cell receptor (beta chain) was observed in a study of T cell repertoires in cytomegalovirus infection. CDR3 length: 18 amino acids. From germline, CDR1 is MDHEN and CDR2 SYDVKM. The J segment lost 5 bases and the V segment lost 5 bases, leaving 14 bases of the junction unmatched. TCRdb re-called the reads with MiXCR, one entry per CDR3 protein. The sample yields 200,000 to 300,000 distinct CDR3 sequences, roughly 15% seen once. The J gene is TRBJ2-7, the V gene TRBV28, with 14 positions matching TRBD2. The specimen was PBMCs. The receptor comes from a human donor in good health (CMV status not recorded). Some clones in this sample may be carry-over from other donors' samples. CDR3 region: CASSKGLAGVHPLHEQYF. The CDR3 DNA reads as TGTGCCAGCAGTAAGGGACTAGCGGGAGTCCACCCCCTCCACGAGCAGTACTTC.